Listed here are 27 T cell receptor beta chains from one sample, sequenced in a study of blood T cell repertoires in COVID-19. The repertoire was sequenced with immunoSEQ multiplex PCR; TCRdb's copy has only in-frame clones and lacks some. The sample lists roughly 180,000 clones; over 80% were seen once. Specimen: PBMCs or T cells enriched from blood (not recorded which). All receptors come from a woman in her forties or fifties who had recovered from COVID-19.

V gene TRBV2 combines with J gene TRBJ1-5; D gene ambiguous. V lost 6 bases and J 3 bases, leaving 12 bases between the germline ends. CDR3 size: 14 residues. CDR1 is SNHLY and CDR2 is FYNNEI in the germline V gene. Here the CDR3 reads CASRLNQNNQPQHF. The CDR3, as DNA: TGTGCCAGCAGGCTGAACCAGAACAATCAGCCCCAGCATTTT.

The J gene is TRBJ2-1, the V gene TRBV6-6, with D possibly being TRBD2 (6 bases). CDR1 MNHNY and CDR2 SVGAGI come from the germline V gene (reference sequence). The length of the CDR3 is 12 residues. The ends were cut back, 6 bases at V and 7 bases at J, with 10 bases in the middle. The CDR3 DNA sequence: TGTGCCAGCAGACTGACTAGGAATGAGCAGTTCTTC. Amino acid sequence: CASRLTRNEQFF.

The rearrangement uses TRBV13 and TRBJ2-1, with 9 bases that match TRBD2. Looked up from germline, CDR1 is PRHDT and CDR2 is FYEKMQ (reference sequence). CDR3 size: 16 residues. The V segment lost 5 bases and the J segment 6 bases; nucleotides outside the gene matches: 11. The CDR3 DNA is TGTGCCAGCAGCCTACGGACTAGCGACAGGAGCAATGAGCAGTTCTTC. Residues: CASSLRTSDRSNEQFF. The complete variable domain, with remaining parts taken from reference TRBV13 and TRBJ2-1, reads AAGVIQSPRHLIKEKRETATLKCYPIPRHDTVYWYQQGPGQDPQFLISFYEKMQSDKGSIPDRFSAQQFSDYHSELNMSSLELGDSALYFCASSLRTSDRSNEQFFGPGTRLTVL.

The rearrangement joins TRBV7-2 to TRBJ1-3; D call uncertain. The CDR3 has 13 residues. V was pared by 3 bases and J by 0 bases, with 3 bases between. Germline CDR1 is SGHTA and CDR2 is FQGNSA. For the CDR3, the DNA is TGTGCCAGCAGCTTGAGCTCTGGAAACACCATATATTTT. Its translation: CASSLSSGNTIYF.

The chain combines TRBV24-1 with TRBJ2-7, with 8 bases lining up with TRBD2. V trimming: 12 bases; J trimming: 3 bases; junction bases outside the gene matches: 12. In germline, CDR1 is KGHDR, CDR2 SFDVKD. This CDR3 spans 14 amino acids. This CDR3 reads CAQRGREAGYEQYV. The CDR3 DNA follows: TGTGCCCAACGCGGGCGGGAGGCTGGCTACGAGCAGTACGTC.

The CDR3 loop is CASGPAQGNTEAFF. The CDR3 DNA follows: TGTGCCAGCGGCCCCGCACAGGGGAACACTGAAGCTTTCTTT. The gene calls are TRBV28 and TRBJ1-1, with TRBD1 as a possible D gene (6 bases). The V end lost 8 bases, the J end lost 1 base, and 14 bases lay between the germline ends. Germline V CDR1 and CDR2: MDHEN, SYDVKM. The CDR3 covers 14 residues.

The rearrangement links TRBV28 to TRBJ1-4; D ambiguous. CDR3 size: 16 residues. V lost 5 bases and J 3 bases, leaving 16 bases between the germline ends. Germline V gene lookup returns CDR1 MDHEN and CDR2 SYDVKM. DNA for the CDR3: TGTGCCAGCAGTGCCCCGTTCCCCGGTCCTAATGAAAAACTGTTTTTT. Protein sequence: CASSAPFPGPNEKLFF.

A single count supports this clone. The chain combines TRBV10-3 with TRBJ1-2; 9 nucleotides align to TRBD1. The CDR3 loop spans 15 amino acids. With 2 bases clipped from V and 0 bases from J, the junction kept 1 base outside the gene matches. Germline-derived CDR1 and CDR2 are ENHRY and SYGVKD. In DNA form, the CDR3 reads TGTGCCATCAGTGAGGGACAGGGGTCTAACTATGGCTACACCTTC. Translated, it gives CAISEGQGSNYGYTF.

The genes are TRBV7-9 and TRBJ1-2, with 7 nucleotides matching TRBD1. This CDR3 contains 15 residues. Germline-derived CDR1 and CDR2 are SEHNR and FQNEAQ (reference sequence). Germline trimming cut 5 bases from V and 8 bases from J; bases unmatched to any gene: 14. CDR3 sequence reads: CASSDRDSASEGYTF. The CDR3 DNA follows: TGTGCCAGCAGCGACCGGGACAGCGCATCGGAAGGCTACACCTTC.

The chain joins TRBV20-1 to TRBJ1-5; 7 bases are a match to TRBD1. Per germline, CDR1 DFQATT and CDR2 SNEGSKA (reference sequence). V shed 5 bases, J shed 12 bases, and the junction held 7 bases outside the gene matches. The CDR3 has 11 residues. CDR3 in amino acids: CSAETGSFQHF. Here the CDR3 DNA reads TGCAGTGCTGAGACAGGGAGTTTCCAGCATTTT.

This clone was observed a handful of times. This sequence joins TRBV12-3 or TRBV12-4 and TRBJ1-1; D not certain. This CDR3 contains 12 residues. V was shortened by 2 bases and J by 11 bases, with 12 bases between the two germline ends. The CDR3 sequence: CASSLYASRAFF. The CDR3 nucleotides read TGTGCCAGCAGTTTATACGCCTCTAGGGCTTTCTTT.

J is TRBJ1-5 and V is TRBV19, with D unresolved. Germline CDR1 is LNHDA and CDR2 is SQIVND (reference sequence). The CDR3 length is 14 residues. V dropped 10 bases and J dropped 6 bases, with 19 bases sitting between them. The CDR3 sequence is CATQERAQTQPQHF. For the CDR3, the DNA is TGTGCCACCCAAGAGCGAGCCCAGACTCAGCCCCAGCATTTT.

The CDR3 nucleotides read TGTGCCAGCAGTCAGTTAACGCCGGGAAAACTGTTTTTT. This encodes CASSQLTPGKLFF. The chain couples TRBV12-3 or TRBV12-4 to TRBJ1-4; D remains unclear. The V and J ends lost 5 bases and 10 bases respectively, with 14 bases between them. The CDR3 contains 13 residues.

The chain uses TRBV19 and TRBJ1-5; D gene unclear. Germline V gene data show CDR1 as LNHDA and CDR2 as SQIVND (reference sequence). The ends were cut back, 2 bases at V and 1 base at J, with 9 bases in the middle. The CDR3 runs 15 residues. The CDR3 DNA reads TGTGCCAGTAGTATAATCCACAGCAGCAATCAGCCCCAGCATTTT. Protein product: CASSIIHSSNQPQHF. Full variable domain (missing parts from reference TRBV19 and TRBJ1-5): DGGITQSPKYLFRKEGQNVTLSCEQNLNHDAMYWYRQDPGQGLRLIYYSQIVNDFQKGDIAEGYSVSREKKESFPLTVTSAQKNPTAFYLCASSIIHSSNQPQHFGDGTRLSIL.

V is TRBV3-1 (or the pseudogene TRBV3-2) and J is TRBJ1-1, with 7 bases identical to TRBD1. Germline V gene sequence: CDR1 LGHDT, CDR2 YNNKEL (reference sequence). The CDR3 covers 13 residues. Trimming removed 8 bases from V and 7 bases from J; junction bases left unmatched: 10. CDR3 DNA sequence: TGTGCCAGCCCACCCACAGGGGAGAATGAAGCTTTCTTT. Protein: CASPPTGENEAFF.

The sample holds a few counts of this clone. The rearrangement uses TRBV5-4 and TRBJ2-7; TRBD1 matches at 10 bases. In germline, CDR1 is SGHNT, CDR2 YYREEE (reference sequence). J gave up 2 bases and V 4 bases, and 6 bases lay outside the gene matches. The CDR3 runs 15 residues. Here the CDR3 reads CASSATGTGAYEQYV. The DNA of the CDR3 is TGTGCCAGCAGCGCGACCGGGACAGGGGCCTACGAGCAGTACGTC.

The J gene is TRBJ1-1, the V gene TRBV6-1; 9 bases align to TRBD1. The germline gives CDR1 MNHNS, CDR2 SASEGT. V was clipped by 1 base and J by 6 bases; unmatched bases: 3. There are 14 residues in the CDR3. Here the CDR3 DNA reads TGTGCCAGCAGTGAAGGGACAGGGGTCCCTGAAGCTTTCTTT. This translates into CASSEGTGVPEAFF.

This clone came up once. The CDR3, as DNA: TGTGCCAGCAGCGAGACTAGCGGGGCTATTGGTGAGCAGTTCTTC. The encoded protein is CASSETSGAIGEQFF. V and J are TRBV7-6 and TRBJ2-1; 11 bases line up with TRBD2. This CDR3 contains 15 residues. Germline lookup yields CDR1 SGHVS and CDR2 FNYEAQ. The J segment lost 9 bases and the V segment lost 5 bases, leaving 9 bases of the junction unmatched.

Here the CDR3 DNA reads TGTGCCAGCTCACCAGATCACGCCGGAGAGACCCAGTACTTC. This encodes CASSPDHAGETQYF. This chain uses TRBV18 with TRBJ2-5; no definite D call. This CDR3 region has 14 residues. Germline CDR1 reads KGHSH; CDR2 reads LQKENI. V lost 2 bases and J lost 4, with 11 bases in between.

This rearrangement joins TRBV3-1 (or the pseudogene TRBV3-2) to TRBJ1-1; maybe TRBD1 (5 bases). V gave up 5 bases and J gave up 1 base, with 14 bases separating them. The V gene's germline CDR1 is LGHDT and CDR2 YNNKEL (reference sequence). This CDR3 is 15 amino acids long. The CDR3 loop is CASSEYRQQNTEAFF. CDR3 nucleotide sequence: TGTGCCAGCAGCGAATATCGACAGCAGAACACTGAAGCTTTCTTT.

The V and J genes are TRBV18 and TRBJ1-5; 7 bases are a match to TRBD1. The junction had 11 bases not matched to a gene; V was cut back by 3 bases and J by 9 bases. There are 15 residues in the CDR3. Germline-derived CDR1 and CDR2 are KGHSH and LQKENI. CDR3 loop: CASSPAPGTASPQHF. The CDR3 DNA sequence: TGTGCCAGCTCACCTGCACCCGGGACAGCGTCGCCCCAGCATTTT.

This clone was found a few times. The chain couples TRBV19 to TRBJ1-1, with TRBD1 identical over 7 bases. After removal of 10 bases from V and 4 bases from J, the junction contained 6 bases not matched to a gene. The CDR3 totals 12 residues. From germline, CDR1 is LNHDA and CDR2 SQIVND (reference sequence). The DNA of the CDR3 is TGTGCCATTCGACAGGGCCCCACTGAAGCTTTCTTT. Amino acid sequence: CAIRQGPTEAFF. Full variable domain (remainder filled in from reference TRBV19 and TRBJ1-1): DGGITQSPKYLFRKEGQNVTLSCEQNLNHDAMYWYRQDPGQGLRLIYYSQIVNDFQKGDIAEGYSVSREKKESFPLTVTSAQKNPTAFYLCAIRQGPTEAFFGQGTRLTVV.

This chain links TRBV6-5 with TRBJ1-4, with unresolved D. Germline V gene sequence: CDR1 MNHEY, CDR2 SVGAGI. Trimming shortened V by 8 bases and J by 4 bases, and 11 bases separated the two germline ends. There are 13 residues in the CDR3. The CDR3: CASSDGVNEKLFF. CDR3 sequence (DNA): TGTGCCAGCTCTGACGGGGTTAATGAAAAACTGTTTTTT.

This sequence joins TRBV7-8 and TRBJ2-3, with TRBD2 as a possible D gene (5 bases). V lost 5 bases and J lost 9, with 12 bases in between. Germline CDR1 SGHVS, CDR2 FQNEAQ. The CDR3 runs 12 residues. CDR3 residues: CASSPSGITQYF. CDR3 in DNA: TGTGCCAGCAGCCCATCCGGGATCACGCAGTATTTT. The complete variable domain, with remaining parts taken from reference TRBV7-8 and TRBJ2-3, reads GAGVSQSPRYKVAKRGQDVALRCDPISGHVSLFWYQQALGQGPEFLTYFQNEAQLDKSGLPSDRFFAERPEGSVSTLKIQRTQQEDSAVYLCASSPSGITQYFGPGTRLTVL.

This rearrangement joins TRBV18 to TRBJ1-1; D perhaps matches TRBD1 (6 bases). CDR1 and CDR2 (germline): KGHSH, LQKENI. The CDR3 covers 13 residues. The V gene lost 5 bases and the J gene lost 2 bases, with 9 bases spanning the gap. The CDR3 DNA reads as TGTGCCAGCTCAAGGACAGACAACACTGAAGCTTTCTTT. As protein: CASSRTDNTEAFF. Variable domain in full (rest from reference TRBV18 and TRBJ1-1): NAGVMQNPRHLVRRRGQEARLRCSPMKGHSHVYWYRQLPEEGLKFMVYLQKENIIDESGMPKERFSAEFPKEGPSILRIQQVVRGDSAAYFCASSRTDNTEAFFGQGTRLTVV.

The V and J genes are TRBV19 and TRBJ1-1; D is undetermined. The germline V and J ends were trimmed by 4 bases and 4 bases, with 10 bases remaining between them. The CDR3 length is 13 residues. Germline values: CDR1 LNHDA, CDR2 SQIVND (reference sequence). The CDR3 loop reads CASSNSRGTEAFF. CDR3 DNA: TGTGCCAGTAGTAACAGCCGGGGCACTGAAGCTTTCTTT.

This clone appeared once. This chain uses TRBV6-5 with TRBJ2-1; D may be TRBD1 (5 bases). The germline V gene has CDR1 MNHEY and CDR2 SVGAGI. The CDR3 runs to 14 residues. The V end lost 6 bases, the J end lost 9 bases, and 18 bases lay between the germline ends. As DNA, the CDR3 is TGTGCCAGCAGGGCACAGGCCCTGGGCGGTGAGCAGTTCTTC. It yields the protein CASRAQALGGEQFF.